The rows below give T cell receptor beta chains drawn from one sample of a study of T-cell reconstitution after alpha-beta-depleted transplantation in children. Each CDR3 protein is one row after TCRdb ran MiXCR on the PCR reads. This sample has hundreds of thousands of distinct CDR3 sequences, with about an eighth found just once. The sample consisted of PBMCs, taken before TCRalphabeta/CD19-depleted stem cell transplant. The receptors stem from a girl aged 2-10 years with congenital amegakaryocytic thrombocytopenia, due to receive a stem cell transplant. Both conserved end residues are part of each CDR3.

J | V | CDR3
TRBJ2-5 | TRBV12-3/TRBV12-4 | CASTRERETQYF
TRBJ2-7 | TRBV5-1 | CASIYGSEQYF
TRBJ2-3 | TRBV7-9 | CAGYTREVSTDTQYF
TRBJ2-2 | TRBV4-1 | CASSRGLAGVPGELFF
TRBJ2-7 | TRBV5-1 | CASSLVRATSAVTYEQYF
TRBJ1-5 | TRBV19 | CASKSGNQPQHF
TRBJ2-7 | TRBV7-9 | CASSFLLAGASYEQYF
TRBJ2-5 | TRBV20-1 | CSAPRDSQETQYF
TRBJ2-5 | TRBV20-1 | CSAQIPAGQETQYF
TRBJ1-2 | TRBV27 | CASSFDRGYGYTF
TRBJ2-1 | TRBV29-1 | CSVVPLAGAGEQFF
TRBJ2-3 | TRBV14 | CASSQGMLSTDTQYF
TRBJ1-2 | TRBV6-1 | CASIETVLGTGIDGYTF
TRBJ1-2 | TRBV7-2 | CASSLRDRNYGYTF
TRBJ2-1 | TRBV20-1 | CSASAGTSGRTEQFF
TRBJ2-5 | TRBV5-6 | CASSHLNQETQYF
TRBJ2-1 | TRBV30 | CAWSETSHNEQFF
TRBJ2-7 | TRBV20-1 | CSARDFSSGGLSEQYF
TRBJ2-3 | TRBV5-1 | CASSFQAWGTDTQYF
TRBJ2-7 | TRBV20-1 | CSAVSGGPYEQYF
TRBJ1-3 | TRBV5-6 | CASSDAGGFTLSGNTIYF
TRBJ2-6 | TRBV20-1 | CSARDTGSSGANVLTF
TRBJ2-3 | TRBV5-1 | CASNPQGAGSDTQYF
TRBJ1-3 | TRBV5-6 | CASSFEGSGNTIYF
TRBJ2-7 | TRBV10-3 | CAISDERDPTYEQYF
TRBJ2-3 | TRBV5-1 | CASSLGPSRGRQYF
TRBJ2-5 | TRBV20-1 | CSASPPHGQETQYF
TRBJ1-5 | TRBV28 | CASTDKQGYQPQHF
TRBJ2-2 | TRBV7-9 | CASSLIREAGELFF
TRBJ2-1 | TRBV19 | CASSIKVGSRFYNEQFF
TRBJ2-2 | TRBV5-1 | CASALGDGSVKIGELFF
TRBJ2-7 | TRBV29-1 | CSVALQGYEQYF
TRBJ2-1 | TRBV2 | CASKTGRYNEQFF
TRBJ1-2 | TRBV6-5 | CASSYSRGVGYGYTF
TRBJ2-7 | TRBV7-9 | CASSHIGSEQYF
TRBJ2-1 | TRBV2 | CASSDLGYDYNEQFF
TRBJ2-3 | TRBV3-1 | CASSQVPVARAETDTQYF
TRBJ1-1 | TRBV6-1 | CASIRRTGTEAFF
TRBJ2-3 | TRBV5-1 | CASSPTFTPDTQYF
TRBJ2-4 | TRBV5-1 | CASSLAGANHQYF
TRBJ2-7 | TRBV28 | CASSSRLTPLCF
TRBJ2-1 | TRBV12-3/TRBV12-4 | CASSRSPMQFF
TRBJ1-1 | TRBV12-3/TRBV12-4 | CASSLTQGQMNTEAFF
TRBJ2-2 | TRBV24-1 | CATSDDTVGAYTGELFF
TRBJ1-1 | TRBV18 | CASSPGWAGWGTEAFF
TRBJ2-1 | TRBV7-8 | CASSSQRFSYNEQFF
TRBJ2-3 | TRBV20-1 | CSARRQAPFSTDTQYF
TRBJ2-3 | TRBV4-2 | CASSLRTSAFPSTDTQYF
TRBJ2-6 | TRBV12-3/TRBV12-4 | CASSFSGAGANVLTF
TRBJ2-7 | TRBV12-3/TRBV12-4 | CASPAFGSRIAGGPYEQYF
TRBJ2-7 | TRBV20-1 | CSATWAPGYEQYF
TRBJ2-7 | TRBV5-1 | CASSRTGGFNEQYF
TRBJ2-2 | TRBV7-6 | CASSLEAPFTGELFF
TRBJ2-5 | TRBV20-1 | CSARRRPGGETQYF
TRBJ2-5 | TRBV12-3/TRBV12-4 | CASSLREKTDF
TRBJ2-3 | TRBV20-1 | CSARDSSTDTQYF
TRBJ2-1 | TRBV29-1 | CSVPTSGGGNYEQFF
TRBJ1-5 | TRBV6-5 | CASSYSTGQPQHF
TRBJ2-3 | TRBV20-1 | CSAASGSTDTQYF